The entry below describes one TCR beta chain. What it recognizes is unknown. Sequencing was performed with immunoSEQ multiplex PCR; in TCRdb, only in-frame clones are kept and a portion is missing. This sample has about 120,000 clones, with about 89% found just once. The sample is drawn from a study of T cell responses to AZD1222 COVID-19 vaccine. Study results and caveats: Seropositivity was recorded at baseline in only a handful of AZD1222 recipients. Distributed over spike, vaccine-associated CD4 TCRs predominated at 160-218 and 743-854.

Looked up from germline, CDR1 is SQVTM and CDR2 is ANQGSEA. V dropped 4 bases and J dropped 2 bases, with 18 bases sitting between them. The length of the CDR3 is 15 residues. The input for sequencing was peripheral blood, taken on day 0 of AZD1222 vaccination. The origin of this receptor is an adult in good health. The chain joins TRBV29-1 to TRBJ2-7, with a tentative D call TRBD1 (8 bases). CDR3 DNA: TGCAGCGTTGGGGGGGGGACAGGTCACCCCTACGAGCAGTACTTC. Protein sequence: CSVGGGTGHPYEQYF.